The 5 T cell receptor beta chains below come from one sample, sequenced in a study of T cell repertoires in cytomegalovirus infection. These receptors are not linked to any known antigen. MiXCR was run by TCRdb on the reads, yielding one entry per CDR3 protein. Altogether about 310,000 distinct CDR3 sequences are present, approximately 25% being singletons, with the ten largest covering less than 15%. The source material was cultured PBMCs, sampled from culture after CMV antigen stimulation. All receptors derive from a human donor in good health (CMV status not recorded). Some clones in this sample may be carry-over from other donors' samples.

This clonotype has just a few counts. The V gene is TRBV25-1, the J gene TRBJ2-3, with TRBD2 matching over 14 bases. Germline lookup yields CDR1 MGHDK and CDR2 SYGVNS. V gave up 2 bases and J gave up 4 bases; unmatched junction bases: 5. The CDR3 has 17 amino acids. CDR3 region: CASSERLAGGPADTQYF. CDR3 in DNA: TGTGCCAGCAGTGAAAGACTAGCGGGAGGGCCAGCAGATACGCAGTATTTT.

This clonotype was counted at least ten times. The chain is built from TRBV7-9 and TRBJ2-3; maybe TRBD2 (6 bases). This CDR3 spans 17 amino acids. The V and J ends lost 5 bases and 2 bases respectively, with 20 bases between them. Germline V gene sequence: CDR1 SEHNR, CDR2 FQNEAQ (reference sequence). The CDR3 nucleotides read TGTGCCAGCAGCCTTCGAACAGGAGGGGCCGCCACAGATACGCAGTATTTT. Translation gives CASSLRTGGAATDTQYF.

Ten or more counts support this clonotype. The gene calls are TRBV7-2 and TRBJ1-6; 7 nucleotides align to TRBD1. CDR1 is SGHTA and CDR2 is FQGNSA in the germline V gene. The CDR3 has 14 amino acids. V lost 5 bases to trimming and J lost 4 bases; unmatched junction nucleotides: 2. CDR3 protein: CASSRDSYNSPLHF. The CDR3 coding sequence is TGTGCCAGCAGCCGGGACAGTTATAATTCACCCCTCCACTTT.

The chain has TRBV30 and TRBJ2-7; maybe TRBD1 (6 bases). V was cut by 1 base and J by 3 bases, with 10 bases left in between. The CDR3 is made up of 13 amino acids. CDR1 GTSNPN and CDR2 SVGIG come from the germline V gene (reference sequence). CDR3 residues: CAWSGTGYYEQYF. CDR3 sequence (DNA): TGTGCCTGGAGTGGCACAGGGTACTACGAGCAGTACTTC.

This clonotype was seen only a few times. The chain combines TRBV12-3 or TRBV12-4 with TRBJ2-5; TRBD1 aligns across 8 bases. The CDR3 sequence is 14 residues long. J was trimmed by 4 bases and V by 7 bases; bases with no gene match: 8. CDR3 DNA sequence: TGTGCCAGCACCATAGCAGGGGGCCGAGAGACCCAGTACTTC. Encoded protein: CASTIAGGRETQYF.